Listed below are T cell receptor beta chains from one sample, sequenced in a study of T-cell reconstitution after alpha-beta-depleted transplantation in children. MiXCR, applied by TCRdb to the PCR reads, yields one record per CDR3 protein. Here the sample spans about 160,000 distinct CDR3 sequences, around 10% being singletons. The material sequenced was PBMCs, taken before TCRalphabeta/CD19-depleted stem cell transplant. These receptors all come from a boy younger than 10 with acute myeloid leukemia, due to receive a stem cell transplant. CDR3s include the opening cysteine and the closing phenylalanine or tryptophan. The D gene is left open where the match is weak. Rows may omit the clone size; those that give it use once, few, many or a size class.

d_gene,v_gene,abundance,j_gene,CDR3aa,CDR3nt
.,TRBV7-8,few,TRBJ1-1,CASSLVIQGTEAFF,TGTGCCAGCAGCTTAGTTATCCAGGGCACTGAAGCTTTCTTT
TRBD2,TRBV5-1,many,TRBJ2-1,CASSSTMTSGRYLTEQFF,TGCGCCAGCAGCTCTACTATGACTAGCGGGAGGTATCTTACTGAGCAGTTCTTC
TRBD1,TRBV28,.,TRBJ2-5,CASSDGQGAIETQYF,TGTGCCAGCAGCGACGGACAGGGGGCTATCGAGACCCAGTACTTC
TRBD1,TRBV5-1,many,TRBJ1-4,CASSLVGGQSTNEKLFF,TGCGCCAGCAGCTTGGTGGGGGGACAGTCAACTAATGAAAAACTGTTTTTT
TRBD2,TRBV20-1,many,TRBJ2-5,CSARVGTSGQETQYF,TGCAGTGCTAGAGTGGGGACTAGCGGACAAGAGACCCAGTACTTC
.,TRBV5-1,many,TRBJ1-6,CASSRTGELNSPLHF,TGCGCCAGCAGCCGGACTGGGGAATTAAATTCACCCCTCCACTTT
.,TRBV12-3/TRBV12-4,many,TRBJ2-5,CASSPPENWVETQYF,TGTGCCAGCAGTCCCCCAGAGAATTGGGTGGAGACCCAGTACTTC
.,TRBV4-1,many,TRBJ1-3,CASSQGGYTIYF,TGCGCCAGCAGCCAAGGGGGCTACACCATATATTTT
.,TRBV19,many,TRBJ2-2,CASSPPTRPSRGELFF,TGTGCCAGTAGTCCCCCGACTAGGCCCTCGAGAGGGGAGCTGTTTTTT
.,TRBV28,many,TRBJ1-6,CASRPDPLGSPLHF,TGTGCCAGCAGACCAGACCCTCTGGGTTCACCCCTCCACTTT
TRBD2,TRBV3-1,.,TRBJ2-1,CACCPRWGERGYSYNEQFF,TGTGCCTGCTGCCCCCGATGGGGGGAGCGGGGGTACTCCTACAATGAGCAGTTCTTC
.,TRBV5-1,many,TRBJ2-5,CASSLAATEGPETQYF,TGCGCCAGCAGCTTGGCGGCCACGGAGGGGCCAGAGACCCAGTACTTC
TRBD1,TRBV27,many,TRBJ1-2,CASSFRDRGGYTF,TGTGCCAGCAGTTTCCGGGACAGGGGAGGCTACACCTTC
TRBD1,TRBV11-2,many,TRBJ1-2,CASSLGQGLFYGYTF,TGTGCCAGCAGCTTAGGACAGGGACTATTCTATGGCTACACCTTC
.,TRBV20-1,few,TRBJ2-3,CSARALFGTDTQYF,TGCAGTGCCCGGGCGTTGTTCGGAACAGATACGCAGTATTTT
.,TRBV10-2,many,TRBJ1-1,CASSESPAGLNTEAFF,TGCGCCAGCAGTGAGTCCCCCGCAGGGCTGAACACTGAAGCTTTCTTT
TRBD2,TRBV12-3/TRBV12-4,many,TRBJ2-3,CASSLWEGIQVTDTQYF,TGTGCCAGCAGTTTATGGGAGGGAATACAAGTCACAGATACGCAGTATTTT